This TCR beta chain was retrieved from a study of spatial heterogeneity in lung cancer (dated by TCRdb to about 2019). Broadly, across the study: Beta-chain transcripts were consistently detected in greater numbers than alpha-chain transcripts, which likely reflected higher beta-chain transcript abundance. In the raw uncorrected reads, each unique combination of TCR and UMI appeared more than ten times on average. In non-small cell lung cancer, the study made a quantitative comparison of TCR alpha and beta repertoires among multiple tumor regions, matched nontumor lung and blood. TCR repertoire features were related to nonsynonymous mutation counts determined by whole-exome sequencing of tumor tissue. Both alpha and beta chains were TCR-sequenced in samples taken at surgery, namely 220 tumor regions, more than 62 matched nontumor lung samples and about 58 PBMC samples. Results and caveats for the whole study, not just this receptor: Ubiquitous expanded tumor TCRs were found in blood more often at tumor resection than at routine follow-up. Additional single-cell paired TCR alpha and beta sequencing was considered necessary to confirm, at a functional level, the hypothesis that regional TCRs recognize regional mutations.

Spanning cysteine to phenylalanine, the CDR3 consists of 15 amino acids. Just CDR3 DNA is preserved here, 45 bases in frame from base 1. Trimming at the junction amounts to 3 bases on V and 10 bases on J, and the germline ends lie 22 bases apart. Based on the germline V gene (reference sequence), the CDR1 and CDR2 sequences are DFQATT and SNEGSKA. A few counts support this clonotype. Its antigen is not yet known. No much larger clone exists at a distance of one base, and base qualities are not known. The sample's time point, from its label and the paper: sample taken at primary tumor resection. The donors were 65 to 85 patients from the lung TRACERx cohort who had early-stage, untreated non-small cell lung cancer. Whole RNA extracted from tumor and nontumor lung tissue, or from cryopreserved PBMC samples, was used for TCR sequencing without cell sorting. Only patients with enough RNA available from two or more tumor regions were chosen for TCR sequencing.

Library preparation employed 5' RACE. These reads were obtained on a NextSeq 500. To allow correction of PCR and sequencing errors, the TCR library protocol tagged every TCR cDNA molecule with a unique molecular identifier. On the authors' methods: TCR identification, UMI-based error correction and CDR3 extraction were all carried out with Decombinator tools. TCRs above a frequency of 2 per 1,000, corresponding to the top 1% of the tumor frequency distribution, were defined as expanded. Renyi diversity was calculated using the R vegan package after each repertoire was subsampled 100 times to 5,000 TCRs. CDR3 similarity networks were built from amino acid triplet string-kernel similarity, with CDR3s being connected when pairwise similarity was above 0.82. TCRdb reran the public reads through fastp at Q25 and MiXCR, keeping productive beta chains. Duplicate CDR3 protein sequences are folded into a single record with the most common DNA and genes. These V and J calls are TCRdb output, not the study's own analysis. The sample contains under 40,000 distinct CDR3 sequences, around 5% of them found a single time. The leading ten clones occupy approximately 25% of the sample.

This sequence originates from a female donor with early-stage non-small cell lung cancer. The rearranged segments are TRBV20-1 and TRBJ2-4, with a tentative D gene TRBD2 over 5 matching bases. The input for sequencing was PBMCs, taken at surgery. The nucleotide sequence is given as TGCAGTGCTAGTAATCCCACGGCCGATCGGAGGATTCAGTACTTC. This is translated as CSASNPTADRRIQYF.